The rows below give T cell receptor beta chains drawn from one sample of a study of PD-L1 blockade in urothelial cancer. The protocol was immunoSEQ multiplex PCR, while the TCRdb copy is restricted to in-frame clones and leaves out a portion. The sample lists approximately 63,000 clones; roughly four fifths were seen once. This specimen was PBMCs, taken around atezolizumab (anti-PD-L1) treatment. The receptors were sampled from a man in his 70s with urothelial cancer. The CDR3 runs from the conserved cysteine through the conserved F or W. D genes are given only for firm matches. Size is stated for part of the rows, as once, few or many counts, or as a class when the clone is expanded.

TRBJ2-5	-	-	TRBV28	TGTGCCAGCAGTTTGTACAGGGTTCAAGAGACCCAGTACTTC	CASSLYRVQETQYF
TRBJ1-4	few	-	TRBV18	TGTGCCAGCTCACCACTGAGTTATAATGAAAAACTGTTTTTT	CASSPLSYNEKLFF
TRBJ2-3	-	-	TRBV29-1	TGCAGCGTTGAGTACATGGGGGGGGCGGCAGATACGCAGTATTTT	CSVEYMGGAADTQYF
TRBJ1-2	-	TRBD1	TRBV28	TGTGCCAGCAGTTTGACAGGGAACTATGGCTACACCTTC	CASSLTGNYGYTF
TRBJ1-2	-	TRBD1	TRBV7-8	TGTGCCAGCAGCCCCGGGACAGGCTATGGCTACACCTTC	CASSPGTGYGYTF
TRBJ2-7	-	-	TRBV2	TGTGCCAGCACCACGGACTTAACCTACGAGCAGTACTTC	CASTTDLTYEQYF
TRBJ2-7	-	TRBD1	TRBV10-3	TGTGCCATCAGCCTTGGACAGGGGACAAGAAACGAGCAGTACTTC	CAISLGQGTRNEQYF
TRBJ2-5	-	-	TRBV4-1	TGCGCCAGCAGCCAGGATTCAGGGTTAAAAGAGACCCAGTACTTC	CASSQDSGLKETQYF
TRBJ1-3	-	-	TRBV5-4	TGTGCCAGCAGCTCCGGGGGTACTGGAAACACCATATATTTT	CASSSGGTGNTIYF
TRBJ1-3	-	-	TRBV5-1	TGCGCCAGCAGCCCCACAGGCTCTGGAAACACCATATATTTT	CASSPTGSGNTIYF
TRBJ2-2	-	TRBD2	TRBV19	TGTGCCAGTAGTACCGTAGGACTAGCGGGATCTAACACCGGGGAGCTGTTTTTT	CASSTVGLAGSNTGELFF
TRBJ2-2	-	-	TRBV5-1	TGCGCCAGCAGCCATGGGAACGGGATGGTCGGGGAGCTGTTTTTT	CASSHGNGMVGELFF
TRBJ2-5	-	-	TRBV4-3	TGCGCCAGCAGCCAAAACAGGGACGGGGAGACCCAGTACTTC	CASSQNRDGETQYF
TRBJ1-1	few	-	TRBV5-6	TGTGCCAGCAGCCCCTGGTGGTTGTCGGGCACTGAAGCTTTCTTT	CASSPWWLSGTEAFF
TRBJ2-2	-	-	TRBV7-2	TGTGCCAGCAGCTTAAGTTCGGCCGGAGCGAACACCGGGGAGCTGTTTTTT	CASSLSSAGANTGELFF
TRBJ2-3	-	-	TRBV18	TGTGCCAGCTCACCAGCAGGAACAGATACGCAGTATTTT	CASSPAGTDTQYF
TRBJ1-5	-	-	TRBV30	TGTGCCTGGAGTGTTAAGGGGAATCAGCCCCAGCATTTT	CAWSVKGNQPQHF
TRBJ2-3	-	-	TRBV7-2	TGTGCCAGCAGCTTGGGCGGTGGGGGCGGGGATACGCAGTATTTT	CASSLGGGGGDTQYF
TRBJ2-7	-	-	TRBV7-9	TGTGCCAGCAGCTTAGGTGGCACGACCTACGAGCAGTACTTC	CASSLGGTTYEQYF
TRBJ2-3	-	TRBD2	TRBV9	TGTGCCAGCAGCGAGCCGGGACTAGTAACAGATACGCAGTATTTT	CASSEPGLVTDTQYF
TRBJ1-4	-	TRBD1	TRBV5-6	TGTGCCAGCAGCCTGACAGGGCTAGGCGAAAAACTGTTTTTT	CASSLTGLGEKLFF
TRBJ1-3	-	-	TRBV6-5	TGTGCCAGCGGATACAGGGAGACCTCTGGAAACACCATATATTTT	CASGYRETSGNTIYF
TRBJ1-1	-	-	TRBV5-4	TGTGCCAGCAGTGGACTGCGGAACACTGAAGCTTTCTTT	CASSGLRNTEAFF
TRBJ2-1	-	TRBD2	TRBV5-1	TGCGCCAGCAGCTTAGTAGCGGGAGGAAAGGCCTACAATGAGCAGTTCTTC	CASSLVAGGKAYNEQFF